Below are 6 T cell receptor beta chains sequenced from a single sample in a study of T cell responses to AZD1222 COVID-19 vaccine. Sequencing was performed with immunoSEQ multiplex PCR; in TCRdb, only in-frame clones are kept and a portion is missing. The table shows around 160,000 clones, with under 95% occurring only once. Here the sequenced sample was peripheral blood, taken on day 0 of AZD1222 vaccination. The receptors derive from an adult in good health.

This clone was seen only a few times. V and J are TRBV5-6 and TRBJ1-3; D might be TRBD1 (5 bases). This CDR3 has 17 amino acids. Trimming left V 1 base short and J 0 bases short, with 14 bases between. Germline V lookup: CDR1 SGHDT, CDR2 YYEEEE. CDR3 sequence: CASSLSTLGPSGNTIYF. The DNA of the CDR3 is TGTGCCAGCAGCTTGTCCACGCTGGGACCCTCTGGAAACACCATATATTTT. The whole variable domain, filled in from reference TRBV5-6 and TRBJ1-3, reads DAGVTQSPTHLIKTRGQQVTLRCSPKSGHDTVSWYQQALGQGPQFIFQYYEEEERQRGNFPDRFSGHQFPNYSSELNVNALLLGDSALYLCASSLSTLGPSGNTIYFGEGSWLTVV.

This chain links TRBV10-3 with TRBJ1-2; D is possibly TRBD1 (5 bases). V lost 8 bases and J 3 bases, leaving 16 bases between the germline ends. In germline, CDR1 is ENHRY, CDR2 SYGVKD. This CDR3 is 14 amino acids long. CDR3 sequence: CAIADSLLYYGYTF. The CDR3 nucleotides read TGTGCCATCGCAGACAGTTTGCTTTACTATGGCTACACCTTC.

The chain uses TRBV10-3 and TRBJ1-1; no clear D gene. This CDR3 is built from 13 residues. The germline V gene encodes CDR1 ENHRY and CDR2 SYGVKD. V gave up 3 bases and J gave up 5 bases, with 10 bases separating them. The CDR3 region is CAISERSATEAFF. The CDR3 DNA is TGTGCCATCAGTGAAAGGAGCGCGACTGAAGCTTTCTTT.

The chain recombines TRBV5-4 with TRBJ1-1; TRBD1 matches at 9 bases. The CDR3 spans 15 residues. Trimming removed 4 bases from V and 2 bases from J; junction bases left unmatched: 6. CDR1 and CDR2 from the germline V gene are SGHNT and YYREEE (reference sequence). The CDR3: CASSRTGDGNTEAFF. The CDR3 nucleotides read TGTGCCAGCAGCCGGACAGGGGACGGAAACACTGAAGCTTTCTTT.

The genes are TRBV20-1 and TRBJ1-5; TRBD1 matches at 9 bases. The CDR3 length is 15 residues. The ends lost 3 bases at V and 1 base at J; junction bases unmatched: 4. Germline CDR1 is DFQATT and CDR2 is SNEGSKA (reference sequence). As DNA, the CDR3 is TGCAGTGCTAGTGGACAGGGGCTGAGCAATCAGCCCCAGCATTTT. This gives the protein CSASGQGLSNQPQHF.

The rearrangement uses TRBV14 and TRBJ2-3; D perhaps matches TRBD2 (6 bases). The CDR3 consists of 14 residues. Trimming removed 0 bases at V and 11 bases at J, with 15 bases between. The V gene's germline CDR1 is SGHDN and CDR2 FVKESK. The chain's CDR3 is CASSQDGRVGGQYF. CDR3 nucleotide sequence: TGTGCCAGCAGCCAAGACGGGCGTGTCGGGGGGCAGTATTTT.